The T cell receptor beta chain described here comes from a study of T-cell memory formation after mild COVID-19. The CDR3 contains 14 residues. CDR1 and CDR2 from the germline V gene are SGHRS and YFSETQ. Losses at the gene ends were 3 bases for V and 4 bases for J; bases not matched to a gene: 6. As for this clonotype: Its specificity is unknown.

Using constant-segment primers, 5'RACE produced TCR alpha and TCR beta cDNA libraries carrying sample barcodes and UMIs. Via MiXCR, TCRdb re-called the 5' RACE reads, giving one row per CDR3 protein. This repertoire shows 450,000 to 700,000 distinct CDR3 sequences, 15% to 20% found once; its top ten account for 12%. General observations from the study: Balance between CD4 and CD8 was seen in clones contracting day 15 to 85, and a CD4+ lean was seen in later expanders.

Material for sequencing was PBMCs or a T cell subset sorted from them (not recorded which). The V call is TRBV5-1, the J call TRBJ2-7; 8 bases fit TRBD1. The origin of this receptor is an adult woman who had mild COVID-19 (a few samples of this study predate the infection). Cell type and time point are not known. The DNA for the CDR3 is TGCGCCAGCAGCTACGGACAGGGAGAGTACGAGCAGTACTTC. Protein sequence: CASSYGQGEYEQYF.